This passage covers 13 T cell receptor beta chains from one sample sequenced in a study of T cells in Graves' hyperthyroidism and ophthalmopathy. RNA transcripts were the template for amplifying TCR beta CDR3 regions. First-round RT-PCR targeting the TCR CDR3 was performed with the HTBI primer set. TCRdb reprocessed the multiplex PCR reads via MiXCR and lists one record per CDR3 protein. This table has around 390,000 distinct CDR3 sequences, roughly 14% appearing once. Sequencing was performed on blood. The source of these receptors is a woman aged 25 to 39 with Graves' ophthalmopathy.

This clonotype was counted at least ten times. The chain links TRBV12-3 or TRBV12-4 to TRBJ1-2, with D possibly being TRBD1 (5 bases). CDR3 length equals 12 residues. The V end was cut by 4 bases, the J end by 8 bases, with 11 bases between. The CDR3 sequence is CASSWGVEGYTF. CDR3 sequence (DNA): TGTGCCAGCAGTTGGGGGGTCGAGGGCTACACCTTC.

This clonotype appeared many times. The gene calls are TRBV7-2 and TRBJ2-5, with D possibly being TRBD1 or TRBD2 (6 bases each). The length of the CDR3 is 16 residues. V was trimmed by 0 bases and J by 5 bases, leaving 16 bases between them. Germline V gene lookup returns CDR1 SGHTA and CDR2 FQGNSA. In nucleotides, the CDR3 is TGTGCCAGCAGCTTAGCGGGGGGCGTTTTGGGGGAGACCCAGTACTTC. Its translation is CASSLAGGVLGETQYF.

The V and J genes are TRBV9 and TRBJ2-1; D not resolved. V was pared by 0 bases and J by 5 bases, with 12 bases between. Per the germline V gene, CDR1 is SGDLS and CDR2 is YYNGEE. This CDR3 region has 15 residues. The CDR3 reads CASSVAVSSHNEQFF. CDR3 nucleotides: TGTGCCAGCAGCGTAGCTGTCTCGTCCCACAATGAGCAGTTCTTC.

This clonotype was counted between two and nine times. The rearrangement links TRBV9 to TRBJ2-3, with TRBD1 matching over 8 bases. The germline V gene encodes CDR1 SGDLS and CDR2 YYNGEE. CDR3 length equals 15 residues. J lost 6 bases, V lost 3 bases, and 9 bases had no gene match. The CDR3: CASSDDRGVSDTQYF. As DNA, the CDR3 is TGTGCCAGCAGCGACGACAGGGGAGTAAGTGATACGCAGTATTTT. The full variable domain, its missing parts supplied by reference TRBV9 and TRBJ2-3, is DSGVTQTPKHLITATGQRVTLRCSPRSGDLSVYWYQQSLDQGLQFLIQYYNGEERAKGNILERFSAQQFPDLHSELNLSSLELGDSALYFCASSDDRGVSDTQYFGPGTRLTVL.

This clonotype occurred many times. The chain recombines TRBV29-1 with TRBJ2-1; D uncertain. The CDR3 is 15 amino acids. V was cut by 5 bases and J by 0 bases, with 14 bases left in between. The germline V gene encodes CDR1 SQVTM and CDR2 ANQGSEA. CDR3 in amino acids: CSVLPGTSSYNEQFF. CDR3 in DNA: TGCAGCGTTCTCCCGGGCACGAGCTCCTACAATGAGCAGTTCTTC.

Many counts were recorded for this clonotype. The CDR3 nucleotides are TGTGCCAGCAGCCAAGAGTTTGCAACTAATGAAAAACTGTTTTTT. The encoded protein is CASSQEFATNEKLFF. The rearrangement uses TRBV3-1 and TRBJ1-4; no firm D call. V lost 0 bases, J lost 0 bases, and 5 bases lay in between. This CDR3 spans 15 amino acids. Looked up from germline, CDR1 is LGHDT and CDR2 is YNNKEL (reference sequence).

This clonotype was observed at least ten times. The chain combines TRBV20-1 with TRBJ2-3; 8 bases line up with TRBD2. V dropped 5 bases and J dropped 4; count of bases not matched to a gene: 5. CDR1 is DFQATT, CDR2 SNEGSKA, per germline (reference sequence). The CDR3 contains 13 residues. The CDR3, as DNA: TGCAGTGCTCTGTCGGGGGGGCCAGATACGCAGTATTTT. Translation gives CSALSGGPDTQYF.

This clonotype was recorded at least ten times. The chain is built from TRBV28 and TRBJ1-2, with TRBD1 identical over 8 bases. V trimming: 6 bases; J trimming: 7 bases; junction bases outside the gene matches: 7. Germline loops: CDR1 MDHEN, CDR2 SYDVKM. The CDR3 loop spans 13 amino acids. The CDR3 sequence is CASSQTTGAGYTF. The CDR3 nucleotides read TGTGCCAGCAGCCAAACGACAGGGGCTGGCTACACCTTC.

This clonotype was recorded a few times. It may be a read error: a sequence one base away is much more abundant. The chain has TRBV11-3 and TRBJ1-5, with a weak D call TRBD1 (6 bases). V lost 5 bases, J lost 13 bases, and 27 bases lay in between. In germline, CDR1 is SGHNT, CDR2 YENEEA. The CDR3 runs to 16 residues. The CDR3 reads CASSPGLAGGKDTQHF. The DNA for the CDR3 is TGTGCCAGCAGCCCGGGACTAGCGGGGGGCAAAGATACGCAGCATTTT. Full variable domain (missing parts from reference TRBV11-3 and TRBJ1-5): EAGVVQSPRYKIIEKKQPVAFWCNPISGHNTLYWYLQNLGQGPELLIRYENEEAVDDSQLPKDRFSAERLKGVDSTLKIQPAELGDSAVYLCASSPGLAGGKDTQHFGDGTRLSIL.

The chain combines TRBV27 with TRBJ1-2, with 8 positions matching TRBD1. Germline CDR1 is MNHEY and CDR2 is SMNVEV (reference sequence). Trimming removed 8 bases from V and 8 bases from J; junction bases left unmatched: 4. This CDR3 is built from 11 residues. CDR3: CASSGGRGYTF. CDR3 bases: TGTGCCAGCTCAGGGGGCAGAGGCTACACCTTC.

This clonotype was recorded at least ten times. V usage is TRBV2 and J usage is TRBJ2-7; TRBD2 is a possible D gene (5 bases). The CDR3 is made up of 12 amino acids. The V end lost 9 bases, the J end lost 3 bases, and 12 bases lay between the germline ends. Per the germline V gene, CDR1 is SNHLY and CDR2 is FYNNEI. DNA of the CDR3: TGTGCCAGTTCCCCCCGGGACTACGAGCAGTACTTC. This encodes CASSPRDYEQYF. Together with reference TRBV2 and TRBJ2-7, the CDR3 gives the full variable domain: EPEVTQTPSHQVTQMGQEVILRCVPISNHLYFYWYRQILGQKVEFLVSFYNNEISEKSEIFDDQFSVERPDGSNFTLKIRSTKLEDSAMYFCASSPRDYEQYFGPGTRLTVT.

The table lists this clonotype with many counts. V and J are TRBV5-6 and TRBJ2-3; D tentatively fits TRBD1 or TRBD2 (6 bases each). Trimming shortened V by 6 bases and J by 6 bases, and 17 bases separated the two germline ends. The CDR3 is made up of 14 amino acids. Germline CDR1 is SGHDT and CDR2 is YYEEEE. CDR3 nucleotides: TGTGCCAGCAAAAATAGTGGGGGGCAGGATACGCAGTATTTT. Residues: CASKNSGGQDTQYF.

This clonotype was seen at least ten times. This chain joins TRBV3-1 and TRBJ2-7; unclear D gene. The CDR3 loop spans 13 amino acids. Trimming took 2 bases from V and 4 from J, leaving 9 bases between them. Per germline, CDR1 LGHDT and CDR2 YNNKEL (reference sequence). CDR3 sequence reads: CASSQNLAYEQYF. The CDR3 DNA sequence: TGTGCCAGCAGCCAAAATTTAGCTTACGAGCAGTACTTC.